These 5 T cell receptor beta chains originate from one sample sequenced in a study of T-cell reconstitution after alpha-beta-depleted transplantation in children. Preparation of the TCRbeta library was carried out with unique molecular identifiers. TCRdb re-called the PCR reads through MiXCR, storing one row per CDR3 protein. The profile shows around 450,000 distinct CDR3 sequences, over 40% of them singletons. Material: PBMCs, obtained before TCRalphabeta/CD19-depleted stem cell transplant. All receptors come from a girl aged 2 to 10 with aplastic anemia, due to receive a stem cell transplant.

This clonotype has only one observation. The CDR3 here is CASSPNLSYEQYF. The DNA for the CDR3 is TGTGCCAGCTCACCAAACCTATCCTACGAGCAGTACTTC. V usage is TRBV18 and J usage is TRBJ2-7, with no clear D. Germline V lookup: CDR1 KGHSH, CDR2 LQKENI. This CDR3 spans 13 amino acids. V was trimmed by 2 bases and J by 1 base, leaving 6 bases between them.

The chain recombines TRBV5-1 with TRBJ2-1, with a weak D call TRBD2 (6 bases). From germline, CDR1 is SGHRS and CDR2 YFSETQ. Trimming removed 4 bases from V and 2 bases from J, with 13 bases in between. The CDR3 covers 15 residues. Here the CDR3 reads CASSPLQRAYNEQFF. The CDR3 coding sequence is TGCGCCAGCAGCCCGTTGCAGCGGGCCTACAATGAGCAGTTCTTC.

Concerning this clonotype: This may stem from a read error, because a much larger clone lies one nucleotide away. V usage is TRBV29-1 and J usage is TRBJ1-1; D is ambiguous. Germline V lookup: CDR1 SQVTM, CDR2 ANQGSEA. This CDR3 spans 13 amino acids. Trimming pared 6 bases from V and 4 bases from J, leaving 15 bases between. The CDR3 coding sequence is TGCAGCGTGATTAACCTCAGTGGCACTGAAGCTTTCTTT. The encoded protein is CSVINLSGTEAFF.

CDR3 in amino acids: CASSARHLAKNIQYF. Here the CDR3 DNA reads TGTGCCAGCAGCGCTAGACATCTAGCCAAAAACATTCAGTACTTC. V usage is TRBV7-9 and J usage is TRBJ2-4; D unclear. Per the germline V gene, CDR1 is SEHNR and CDR2 is FQNEAQ (reference sequence). The CDR3 runs 15 residues. Trimming left V 5 bases short and J 0 bases short, with 11 bases between. Based on the CDR3 plus reference TRBV7-9 and TRBJ2-4, the full variable domain is DTGVSQNPRHKITKRGQNVTFRCDPISEHNRLYWYRQTLGQGPEFLTYFQNEAQLEKSRLLSDRFSAERPKGSFSTLEIQRTEQGDSAMYLCASSARHLAKNIQYFGAGTRLSVL.

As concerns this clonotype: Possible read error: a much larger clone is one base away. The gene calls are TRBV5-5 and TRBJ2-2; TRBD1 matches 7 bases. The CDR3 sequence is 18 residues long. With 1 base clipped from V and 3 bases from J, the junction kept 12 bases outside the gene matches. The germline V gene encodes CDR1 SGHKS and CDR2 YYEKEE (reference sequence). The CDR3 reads CASSLRVSGTDYTGELFF. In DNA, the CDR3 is TGTGCCAGCAGCTTGCGGGTCTCCGGGACAGACTACACCGGGGAGCTGTTTTTT.